This TCR beta chain was profiled in a study of cytomegalovirus exposure and HLA in healthy donors. Study-wide background: Caucasian-associated ancestry cluster membership applied to about four fifths of 398 genotyped donors.

Trimming at V came to 8 bases and at J to 5 bases, leaving 5 bases not matched to a gene. Germline lookup yields CDR1 SNHLY and CDR2 FYNNEI. This CDR3 has 13 residues. The PCR made use of 60 Vbeta and 13 Jbeta primers. Profiling relied on immunoSEQ multiplex PCR, and the TCRdb table lists in-frame clones only, not all of them. Of about 160,000 clones detected, around four fifths appear once; the ten largest clones hold around 2%. The donors (healthy individuals) were bone marrow donors. Overall study results and limits: In a later analysis, compared with equally common non-associated chains, HLA-associated beta chains were more expanded. Across donors, most TCRs were seen rarely, yet some public ones were widespread.

Points on this clone: The target antigen is unknown.

This sequence originates from a man younger than 35 in good health and CMV-seronegative. The material sequenced was PBMCs. The chain couples TRBV2 to TRBJ1-4; 7 bases are shared with TRBD1. The chain's CDR3 is CASFDRANEKLFF. CDR3 nucleotides: TGTGCCAGCTTCGACAGGGCGAATGAAAAACTGTTTTTT.